Below are 11 T cell receptor beta chains sequenced from a single sample in a study of cytomegalovirus exposure and HLA in healthy donors. PCR was performed using 60 Vbeta and 13 Jbeta primers. The protocol was immunoSEQ multiplex PCR, while the TCRdb copy is restricted to in-frame clones and leaves out a portion. Counted here are about 190,000 clones, more than 75% occurring once; the ten biggest clones make up about 1.2%. Sample: PBMCs. These receptors were taken from a man aged 30 to 39 in good health and CMV-seronegative.

CDR3 nucleotide sequence: TGTGCCAGCATAACCGGACAGGGTCCAGGCAATGAGCAGTTCTTC. Amino acids: CASITGQGPGNEQFF. V is TRBV2 and J is TRBJ2-1; 8 positions match TRBD1. The CDR3 is 15 amino acids. Germline lookup yields CDR1 SNHLY and CDR2 FYNNEI. The V and J ends lost 7 bases and 6 bases, in that order; junction bases with no gene match: 11. Using reference TRBV2 and TRBJ2-1 for the parts outside the CDR3, the full variable domain is EPEVTQTPSHQVTQMGQEVILRCVPISNHLYFYWYRQILGQKVEFLVSFYNNEISEKSEIFDDQFSVERPDGSNFTLKIRSTKLEDSAMYFCASITGQGPGNEQFFGPGTRLTVL.

The chain uses TRBV29-1 and TRBJ2-1; possibly TRBD2 for D (6 bases). Germline CDR1 and CDR2: SQVTM and ANQGSEA. The CDR3 covers 11 residues. Written as DNA, the CDR3 is TGCTCCGGGAGAGAGTACAATGAGCAGTTCTTC. As protein: CSGREYNEQFF.

The rearrangement links TRBV18 to TRBJ2-5, with D unresolved. The V end lost 3 bases, the J end lost 2 bases, and 10 bases lay between the germline ends. Germline CDR1 and CDR2: KGHSH and LQKENI. This CDR3 is 14 amino acids long. The CDR3 DNA follows: TGTGCCAGCTCACCGCCGAGAAGTCAAGAGACCCAGTACTTC. Its protein is CASSPPRSQETQYF.

In the case of this clone: A junction end diverges from the germline sequence, so it may reflect a read error. The genes are TRBV7-7 and TRBJ2-5, with TRBD2 as a possible D gene (5 bases). In germline, CDR1 is SSHAT, CDR2 FNYEAQ (reference sequence). The CDR3 is made up of 14 amino acids. This CDR3 reads CASSLLASRETQYF. In DNA, the CDR3 is TGTGCTAGCAGCTTACTGGCTAGCCGGGAGACCCAGTACTTC.

The chain is built from TRBV7-6 and TRBJ1-3, with D unclear. Germline V gives CDR1 SGHVS, CDR2 FNYEAQ. The CDR3 extends over 15 amino acids. The germline V and J ends were trimmed by 5 bases and 4 bases, with 15 bases remaining between them. CDR3 nucleotide sequence: TGTGCCAGCAGCCCGACCCCCCGGGGAGGAAACACCATATATTTT. Translating it yields CASSPTPRGGNTIYF.

The chain joins TRBV5-1 to TRBJ2-7; 9 bases match TRBD2. The CDR3 extends over 15 amino acids. The junction had 9 bases not matched to a gene; V was cut back by 1 base and J by 7 bases. Germline V lookup: CDR1 SGHRS, CDR2 YFSETQ. CDR3 residues: CASSLTTSGPREQYF. In DNA, the CDR3 is TGCGCCAGCAGCTTGACTACTAGCGGGCCTCGTGAGCAGTACTTC.

The V and J genes are TRBV4-2 and TRBJ2-2; a weak D match, TRBD1 (5 bases). CDR1 and CDR2 (germline): LGHNA, YNFKEQ. The CDR3 runs to 16 residues. Trimming removed 0 bases at V and 0 bases at J, with 8 bases between. The CDR3 sequence is CASSQEETANTGELFF. The DNA of the CDR3 is TGTGCCAGCAGCCAAGAGGAGACAGCGAACACCGGGGAGCTGTTTTTT.

The V gene is TRBV28, the J gene TRBJ2-7, with a tentative D call TRBD1 (6 bases). V lost 5 bases to trimming and J lost 2 bases, with 16 bases between them. CDR3 size: 15 residues. Germline-derived CDR1 and CDR2 are MDHEN and SYDVKM. The CDR3 reads CASSNQGTDPYEQYF. CDR3 sequence (DNA): TGTGCCAGCAGTAACCAGGGGACGGACCCCTACGAGCAGTACTTC.

V gene TRBV7-6 combines with J gene TRBJ2-7, with D possibly matching TRBD1 (6 bases). CDR1 is SGHVS and CDR2 is FNYEAQ in the germline V gene. This CDR3 has 16 amino acids. V lost 5 bases and J lost 2, with 19 bases in between. The CDR3 sequence is CASSPSSRGQTYEQYF. For the CDR3, the DNA is TGTGCCAGCAGCCCCTCAAGCAGGGGACAAACCTACGAGCAGTACTTC.

The chain joins TRBV29-1 to TRBJ2-7; 7 bases match TRBD1. V gave up 5 bases and J gave up 2 bases; unmatched junction bases: 6. This CDR3 has 13 amino acids. Germline V CDR1 and CDR2: SQVTM, ANQGSEA. CDR3 in amino acids: CSVRDRPTYEQYF. DNA for the CDR3: TGCAGCGTTCGGGACAGACCAACCTACGAGCAGTACTTC.

CDR3 region: CASSHRAVWSGRGNEQFF. CDR3 nucleotide sequence: TGTGCCAGCAGTCATCGCGCGGTGTGGAGCGGGAGGGGAAATGAGCAGTTCTTC. The chain uses TRBV27 and TRBJ2-1, with TRBD2 matching 10 bases. The germline V gene has CDR1 MNHEY and CDR2 SMNVEV (reference sequence). This CDR3 has 18 amino acids. Trimming removed 5 bases from V and 7 bases from J; junction bases left unmatched: 17.